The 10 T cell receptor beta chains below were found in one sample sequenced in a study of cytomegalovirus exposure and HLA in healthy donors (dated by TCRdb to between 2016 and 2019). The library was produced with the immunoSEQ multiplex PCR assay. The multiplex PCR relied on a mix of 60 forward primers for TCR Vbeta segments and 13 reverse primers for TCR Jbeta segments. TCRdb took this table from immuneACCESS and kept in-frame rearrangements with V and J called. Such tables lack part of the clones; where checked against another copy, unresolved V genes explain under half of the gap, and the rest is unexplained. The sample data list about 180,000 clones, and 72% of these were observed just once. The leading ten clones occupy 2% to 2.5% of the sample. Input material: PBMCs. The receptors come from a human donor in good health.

CDR3 loop: CASSEGGNHEKLFF. DNA for the CDR3: TGTGCCAGCAGTGAAGGAGGGAATCACGAAAAACTGTTTTTT. The chain has TRBV25-1 and TRBJ1-4; D call uncertain. The CDR3 sequence is 14 residues long. V was pared by 2 bases and J by 8 bases, with 12 bases between. Looked up from germline, CDR1 is MGHDK and CDR2 is SYGVNS. The whole variable domain, remainder taken from reference TRBV25-1 and TRBJ1-4, is EADIYQTPRYLVIGTGKKITLECSQTMGHDKMYWYQQDPGMELHLIHYSYGVNSTEKGDLSSESTVSRIRTEHFPLTLESARPSHTSQYLCASSEGGNHEKLFFGSGTQLSVL.

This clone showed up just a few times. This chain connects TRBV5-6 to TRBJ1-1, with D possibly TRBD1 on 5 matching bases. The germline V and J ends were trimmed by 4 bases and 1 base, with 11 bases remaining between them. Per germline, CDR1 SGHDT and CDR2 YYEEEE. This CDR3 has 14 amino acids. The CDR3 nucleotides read TGTGCCAGCAGCAAAGGGACTTGGAACACTGAAGCTTTCTTT. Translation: CASSKGTWNTEAFF.

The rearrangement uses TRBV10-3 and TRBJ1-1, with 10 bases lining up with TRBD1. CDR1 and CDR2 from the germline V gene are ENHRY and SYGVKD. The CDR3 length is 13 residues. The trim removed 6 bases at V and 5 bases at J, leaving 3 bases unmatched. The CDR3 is CAISPGQGTEAFF. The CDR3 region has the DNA TGTGCCATCAGCCCGGGACAGGGGACTGAAGCTTTCTTT.

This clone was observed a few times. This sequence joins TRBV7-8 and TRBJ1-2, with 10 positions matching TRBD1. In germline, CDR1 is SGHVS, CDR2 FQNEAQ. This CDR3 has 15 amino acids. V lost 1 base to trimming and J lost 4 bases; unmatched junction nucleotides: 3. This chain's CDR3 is CASSLGTGGPYGYTF. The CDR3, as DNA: TGTGCCAGCAGCTTAGGGACAGGGGGTCCCTATGGCTACACCTTC.

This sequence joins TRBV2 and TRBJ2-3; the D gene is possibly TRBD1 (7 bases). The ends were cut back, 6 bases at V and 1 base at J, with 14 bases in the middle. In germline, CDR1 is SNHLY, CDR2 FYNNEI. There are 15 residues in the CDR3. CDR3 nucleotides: TGTGCCAGCAGCCCAGGGGGGCCCGGCACAGATACGCAGTATTTT. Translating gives CASSPGGPGTDTQYF. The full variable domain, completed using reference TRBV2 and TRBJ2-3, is EPEVTQTPSHQVTQMGQEVILRCVPISNHLYFYWYRQILGQKVEFLVSFYNNEISEKSEIFDDQFSVERPDGSNFTLKIRSTKLEDSAMYFCASSPGGPGTDTQYFGPGTRLTVL.

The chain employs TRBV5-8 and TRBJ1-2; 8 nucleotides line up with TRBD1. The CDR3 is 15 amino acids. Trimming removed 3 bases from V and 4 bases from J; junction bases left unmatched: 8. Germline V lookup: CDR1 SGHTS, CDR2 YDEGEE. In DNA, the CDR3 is TGTGCCAGCAGCTGGGCGAGACAGGGGAGCTATGGCTACACCTTC. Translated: CASSWARQGSYGYTF.

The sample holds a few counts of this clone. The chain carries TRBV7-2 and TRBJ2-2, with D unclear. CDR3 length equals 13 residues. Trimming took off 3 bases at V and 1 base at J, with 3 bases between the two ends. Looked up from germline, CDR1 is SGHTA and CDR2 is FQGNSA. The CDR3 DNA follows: TGTGCCAGCAGCTTCAAGAACACCGGGGAGCTGTTTTTT. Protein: CASSFKNTGELFF.

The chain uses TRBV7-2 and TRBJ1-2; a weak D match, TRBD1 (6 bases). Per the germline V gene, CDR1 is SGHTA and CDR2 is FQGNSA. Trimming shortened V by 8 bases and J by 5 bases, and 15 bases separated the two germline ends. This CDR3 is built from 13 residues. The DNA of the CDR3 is TGTGCCAGCTTTACCGGGACATTTTATGGCTACACCTTC. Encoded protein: CASFTGTFYGYTF.

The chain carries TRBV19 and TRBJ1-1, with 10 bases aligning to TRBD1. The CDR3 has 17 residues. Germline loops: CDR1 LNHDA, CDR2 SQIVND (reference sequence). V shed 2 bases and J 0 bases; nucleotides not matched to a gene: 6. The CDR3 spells CASSITGTGVMNTEAFF. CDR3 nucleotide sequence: TGTGCCAGTAGTATAACCGGGACAGGGGTCATGAACACTGAAGCTTTCTTT.

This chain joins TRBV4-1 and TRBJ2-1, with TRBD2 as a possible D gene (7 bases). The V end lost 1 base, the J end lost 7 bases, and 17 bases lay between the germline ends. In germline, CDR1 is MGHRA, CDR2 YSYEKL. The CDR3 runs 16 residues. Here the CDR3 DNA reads TGCGCCAGCAGCCAAGGGGTGGGGGGGGGCCGAAATGAGCAGTTCTTC. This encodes CASSQGVGGGRNEQFF.